A single sample gave rise to the 28 T cell receptor beta chains below, sequenced in a study of patients and donors after allogeneic stem cell transplantation (TCRdb year 2020). Library preparation employed RT-PCR. Sequencing was carried out with a NextSeq 550. The public sequencing data were trimmed at Q25 with fastp and processed into clonotypes with MiXCR by TCRdb, which kept only in-frame beta chains. Each entry is one CDR3 protein sequence, shown with its most common DNA and genes. Within this sample are about 110,000 distinct CDR3 sequences, with 35% of them counted one time only. Approximately 30% of the sample rests with the top ten. The sequenced material came from blood, either unsorted or a sorted T cell fraction (not recorded which). Receptors originate from a human donor who was either an allogeneic HSCT recipient or a stem cell or donor lymphocyte infusion donor (not recorded which). It is not recorded whose cells these are; they may come from a transplant donor.

This clonotype appeared a few times. The V call is TRBV12-3 or TRBV12-4, the J call TRBJ1-1; D is unresolved. V lost 3 bases and J 0 bases, leaving 11 bases between the germline ends. The CDR3 is made up of 15 amino acids. CDR3 amino acids: CASSFERPLNTEAFF. CDR3 bases: TGTGCCAGCAGTTTTGAAAGGCCCCTGAACACTGAAGCTTTCTTT.

The sample holds a few counts of this clonotype. This sequence joins TRBV5-1 and TRBJ1-4; 8 nucleotides agree with TRBD1. The CDR3 is made up of 13 amino acids. Germline V gene data show CDR1 as SGHRS and CDR2 as YFSETQ. J was trimmed by 7 bases and V by 4 bases; bases with no gene match: 3. The CDR3 loop is CASSTGQGEKLFF. The CDR3 DNA is TGCGCCAGCAGCACCGGACAGGGTGAAAAACTGTTTTTT.

The rearrangement links TRBV7-2 to TRBJ2-1; the match to TRBD2 covers 7 bases. V shed 3 bases and J 7 bases; nucleotides not matched to a gene: 6. Per the germline V gene, CDR1 is SGHTA and CDR2 is FQGNSA. This CDR3 is built from 14 residues. CDR3 bases: TGTGCCAGCAGCTTTGGCGGGAGAGGGAATGAGCAGTTCTTC. It encodes CASSFGGRGNEQFF.

The CDR3 spells CASSTGTSHTLRKTQYF. The CDR3 DNA is TGTGCCAGCAGTACAGGGACGTCCCACACCCTTAGGAAGACCCAGTACTTC. The V and J genes are TRBV27 and TRBJ2-5; a possible D gene is TRBD1 (6 bases). The ends were cut back, 5 bases at V and 6 bases at J, with 25 bases in the middle. CDR1 is MNHEY and CDR2 is SMNVEV in the germline V gene (reference sequence). The CDR3 loop spans 17 amino acids.

The chain is built from TRBV10-1 and TRBJ2-1; no definite D call. The CDR3 runs 16 residues. Germline CDR1 WNHNN, CDR2 SYGVQD (reference sequence). V gave up 1 base and J gave up 0 bases, with 10 bases separating them. The CDR3 coding sequence is TGCGCCAGCAGTGAGTACTTTCCGAGCTCCTACAATGAGCAGTTCTTC. Protein: CASSEYFPSSYNEQFF.

The chain is built from TRBV12-3 or TRBV12-4 and TRBJ2-3, with D unclear. V lost 5 bases to trimming and J lost 7 bases, with 4 bases between them. The CDR3 contains 10 residues. In nucleotides, the CDR3 is TGTGCCAGCAGTGCATATACGCAGTATTTT. Translation: CASSAYTQYF.

This clonotype was recorded a few times. The chain employs TRBV20-1 and TRBJ2-2; 7 bases align to TRBD1. Germline V gene data show CDR1 as DFQATT and CDR2 as SNEGSKA (reference sequence). The ends lost 1 base at V and 0 bases at J; junction bases unmatched: 8. This CDR3 contains 17 residues. The CDR3 is CSARGAGTATNTGELFF. In DNA, the CDR3 is TGCAGTGCTAGAGGGGCCGGGACAGCCACGAACACCGGGGAGCTGTTTTTT.

This chain links TRBV29-1 with TRBJ1-2; D ambiguous. The CDR3 extends over 13 amino acids. Between the trimmed V and J ends, which lost 4 bases and 2 bases, there was a span of 11 bases. Germline V CDR1 and CDR2: SQVTM, ANQGSEA. The CDR3 nucleotides read TGCAGCGTTGGCGCCGGAACGAACTATGGCTACACCTTC. Translating it yields CSVGAGTNYGYTF. The full variable domain, completed using reference TRBV29-1 and TRBJ1-2, is SAVISQKPSRDICQRGTSLTIQCQVDSQVTMMFWYRQQPGQSLTLIATANQGSEATYESGFVIDKFPISRPNLTFSTLTVSNMSPEDSSIYLCSVGAGTNYGYTFGSGTRLTVV.

This clonotype has more than one count but fewer than ten. The rearrangement links TRBV7-2 to TRBJ2-2; perhaps TRBD1 as D (5 bases). Looked up from germline, CDR1 is SGHTA and CDR2 is FQGNSA. There are 13 residues in the CDR3. The ends were cut back, 3 bases at V and 6 bases at J, with 8 bases in the middle. The CDR3: CASSFQGPGELFF. CDR3 bases: TGTGCCAGCAGCTTCCAGGGTCCCGGGGAGCTGTTTTTT.

The chain employs TRBV29-1 and TRBJ1-2; tentatively, D is TRBD1 (6 bases). V lost 4 bases and J 7 bases, leaving 13 bases between the germline ends. This CDR3 has 12 residues. CDR1 and CDR2 from the germline V gene are SQVTM and ANQGSEA. The CDR3 loop is CSVARTESGYTF. DNA for the CDR3: TGCAGCGTTGCTAGGACAGAAAGTGGCTACACCTTC.

The V call is TRBV5-8, the J call TRBJ1-5, with no clear D. The germline V and J ends were trimmed by 4 bases and 9 bases, with 11 bases remaining between them. This CDR3 region has 12 residues. CDR1 and CDR2 (germline): SGHTS, YDEGEE. CDR3 DNA: TGTGCCAGCAGCCCCGGAATGGGGCCCCAGCATTTT. This codes for CASSPGMGPQHF.

This clonotype was recorded only once. The gene calls are TRBV11-3 and TRBJ2-2; the match to TRBD2 covers 7 bases. This CDR3 is 13 amino acids long. Germline-derived CDR1 and CDR2 are SGHNT and YENEEA. Unmatched junction bases numbered 3, after V lost 5 bases and J lost 6 bases. The CDR3 protein is CASSQTSSGELFF. CDR3 nucleotides: TGTGCCAGCAGCCAGACTAGCTCCGGGGAGCTGTTTTTT.

The sample holds a few counts of this clonotype. The gene calls are TRBV5-1 and TRBJ2-5; D remains ambiguous. Germline values: CDR1 SGHRS, CDR2 YFSETQ. This CDR3 comprises 13 residues. V lost 0 bases and J 4 bases, leaving 7 bases between the germline ends. The CDR3 region is CASSLEGLETQYF. DNA for the CDR3: TGCGCCAGCAGCTTGGAAGGTTTAGAGACCCAGTACTTC.

The chain joins TRBV18 to TRBJ2-7; 10 positions agree with TRBD1. V lost 5 bases, J lost 6 bases, and 10 bases stayed unmatched. This CDR3 is 15 amino acids long. Germline V gene data show CDR1 as KGHSH and CDR2 as LQKENI. CDR3 DNA sequence: TGTGCCAGCTCATCCTCCGGGACAGGGGTTACCGAGCAGTACTTC. Translating it yields CASSSSGTGVTEQYF.

There are a few counts of this clonotype. The chain links TRBV7-2 to TRBJ1-5; D is ambiguous. The CDR3 is made up of 13 amino acids. V lost 4 bases and J lost 3, with 7 bases in between. Germline assignment: CDR1 SGHTA and CDR2 FQGNSA. The CDR3 sequence is CASSSSVNQPQHF. As DNA, the CDR3 is TGTGCCAGCAGCTCCAGTGTCAATCAGCCCCAGCATTTT.

The chain recombines TRBV4-2 with TRBJ2-7, with a possible D match to TRBD2 (6 bases). Trimming removed 4 bases at V and 2 bases at J, with 15 bases between. The V gene's germline CDR1 is LGHNA and CDR2 YNFKEQ. There are 15 residues in the CDR3. Written as DNA, the CDR3 is TGTGCCAGCAGCCGAGACCGGGAGCCAACCTACGAGCAGTACTTC. It is translated as CASSRDREPTYEQYF.

V and J are TRBV27 and TRBJ2-7; 7 nucleotides match TRBD2. CDR3 length equals 14 residues. With V trimmed by 10 bases and J by 4 bases, 13 bases remained unmatched. Germline assignment: CDR1 MNHEY and CDR2 SMNVEV (reference sequence). CDR3 amino acids: CAIRTSGLPYEQYF. For the CDR3, the DNA is TGTGCCATAAGGACCTCGGGACTACCATACGAGCAGTACTTC.

This clonotype showed up many times. The V gene is TRBV3-1, the J gene TRBJ2-1; D uncertain. CDR1 and CDR2 (germline): LGHDT, YNNKEL (reference sequence). This CDR3 is 15 amino acids long. The ends were cut back, 4 bases at V and 10 bases at J, with 20 bases in the middle. The CDR3 protein is CASSPNPLYYPEQFF. In DNA form, the CDR3 reads TGTGCCAGCAGCCCTAACCCCCTCTACTACCCAGAGCAGTTCTTC.

This chain uses TRBV28 with TRBJ2-7, with D unresolved. The CDR3 is 13 amino acids. V shed 10 bases and J shed 4 bases, with 17 bases lying between them. The germline V gene encodes CDR1 MDHEN and CDR2 SYDVKM. The DNA for the CDR3 is TGTGCCATCTCCGGACGGGTGGGGTACGAGCAGTACTTC. Its protein product is CAISGRVGYEQYF.

This clonotype was counted between two and nine times. J is TRBJ2-3 and V is TRBV7-2, with TRBD2 identical over 8 bases. V lost 2 bases and J lost 4; bases outside the gene matches: 5. The CDR3 has 15 amino acids. CDR1 is SGHTA, CDR2 FQGNSA, per germline. The CDR3 loop is CASSLPGGPSDTQYF. CDR3 DNA sequence: TGTGCCAGCAGCTTACCGGGAGGGCCCTCAGATACGCAGTATTTT.

There are a few counts of this clonotype. J is TRBJ1-3 and V is TRBV11-2; maybe TRBD1 (5 bases). Germline CDR1 and CDR2: SGHAT and FQNNGV. With 5 bases removed from V and 0 bases from J, the gap between germline ends came to 14 bases. The CDR3 loop spans 16 amino acids. CDR3: CASSPRSGLSGNTIYF. In DNA form, the CDR3 reads TGTGCCAGCAGCCCCCGATCGGGGCTCTCTGGAAACACCATATATTTT.

V usage is TRBV6-2 or TRBV6-3 and J usage is TRBJ1-1; D perhaps matches TRBD1 (6 bases). Deletions cut 8 bases from V and 5 bases from J, with 15 bases between. The V gene's germline CDR1 is MNHEY and CDR2 SVGEGT. The CDR3 loop spans 13 amino acids. CDR3 in DNA: TGTGCCAGCGGCCTCAGGGGCGGGACTGAAGCTTTCTTT. Residues: CASGLRGGTEAFF.

This clonotype appeared many times. The chain is built from TRBV15 and TRBJ1-5, with 10 positions matching TRBD1. The trim removed 0 bases at V and 7 bases at J, leaving 6 bases unmatched. This CDR3 has 16 amino acids. Looked up from germline, CDR1 is LNHNV and CDR2 is YYDKDF (reference sequence). The CDR3 nucleotides read TGTGCCACCAGCAGAGATCTTGGGGACAGGGGACAGCCCCAGCATTTT. It yields the protein CATSRDLGDRGQPQHF.

A few counts support this clonotype. The CDR3 region is CASSYVTSYGYTF. The CDR3 DNA is TGTGCCAGCAGTTACGTCACAAGTTATGGCTACACCTTC. The chain combines TRBV6-6 with TRBJ1-2; D unresolved. The germline CDR1 and CDR2 sequences are MNHNY and SVGAGI (reference sequence). Trimming took off 2 bases at V and 5 bases at J, with 9 bases between the two ends. The CDR3 is made up of 13 amino acids.

This chain links TRBV20-1 with TRBJ1-2; no definite D call. This CDR3 region has 10 residues. In germline, CDR1 is DFQATT, CDR2 SNEGSKA (reference sequence). V lost 6 bases and J lost 14, with 16 bases in between. In nucleotides, the CDR3 is TGCAGTGCCAGACGGAACGAGAGGACCTTC. Encoded protein: CSARRNERTF.

This clonotype was seen only once. V is TRBV6-5 and J is TRBJ2-3; 8 bases match TRBD2. The J segment lost 9 bases and the V segment lost 0 bases, leaving 2 bases of the junction unmatched. The CDR3 has 13 amino acids. Germline V gives CDR1 MNHEY, CDR2 SVGAGI. The CDR3 protein is CASSYSRGGTQYF. The DNA for the CDR3 is TGTGCCAGCAGTTACTCCCGGGGGGGGACGCAGTATTTT.

The gene calls are TRBV5-1 and TRBJ1-1, with 11 bases that match TRBD1. V trimming: 4 bases; J trimming: 3 bases; junction bases outside the gene matches: 2. From germline, CDR1 is SGHRS and CDR2 YFSETQ. CDR3 length: 14 residues. Here the CDR3 reads CASSGDRGDTEAFF. CDR3 nucleotide sequence: TGCGCCAGCAGCGGGGACAGGGGGGACACTGAAGCTTTCTTT.

The rearrangement uses TRBV28 and TRBJ2-7; tentatively, D is TRBD1 (5 bases). The CDR3 is 15 amino acids. Germline CDR1 is MDHEN and CDR2 is SYDVKM. V was clipped by 7 bases and J by 3 bases, with 19 bases between them. CDR3 sequence: CASKLGLEIGYEQYF. In nucleotides, the CDR3 is TGTGCCAGCAAACTGGGGCTAGAAATAGGCTACGAGCAGTACTTC.